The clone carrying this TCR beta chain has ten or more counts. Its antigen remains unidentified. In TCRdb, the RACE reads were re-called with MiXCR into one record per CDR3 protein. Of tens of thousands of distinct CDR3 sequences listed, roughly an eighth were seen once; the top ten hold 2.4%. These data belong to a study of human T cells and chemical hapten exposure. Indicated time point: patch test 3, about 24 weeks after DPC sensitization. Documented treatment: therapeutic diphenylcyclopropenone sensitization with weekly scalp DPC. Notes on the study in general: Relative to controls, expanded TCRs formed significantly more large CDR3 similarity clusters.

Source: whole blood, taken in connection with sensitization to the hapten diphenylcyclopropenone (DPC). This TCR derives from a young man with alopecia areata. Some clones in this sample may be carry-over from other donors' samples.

The CDR3 loop is CASSSKLGGNQPQHF. CDR3 nucleotides: TGTGCCAGCAGCTCGAAGTTGGGAGGCAATCAGCCCCAGCATTTT. V and J are TRBV12-3 or TRBV12-4 and TRBJ1-5; D is uncertain. Trimming left V 6 bases short and J 2 bases short, with 14 bases between. The length of the CDR3 is 15 residues.